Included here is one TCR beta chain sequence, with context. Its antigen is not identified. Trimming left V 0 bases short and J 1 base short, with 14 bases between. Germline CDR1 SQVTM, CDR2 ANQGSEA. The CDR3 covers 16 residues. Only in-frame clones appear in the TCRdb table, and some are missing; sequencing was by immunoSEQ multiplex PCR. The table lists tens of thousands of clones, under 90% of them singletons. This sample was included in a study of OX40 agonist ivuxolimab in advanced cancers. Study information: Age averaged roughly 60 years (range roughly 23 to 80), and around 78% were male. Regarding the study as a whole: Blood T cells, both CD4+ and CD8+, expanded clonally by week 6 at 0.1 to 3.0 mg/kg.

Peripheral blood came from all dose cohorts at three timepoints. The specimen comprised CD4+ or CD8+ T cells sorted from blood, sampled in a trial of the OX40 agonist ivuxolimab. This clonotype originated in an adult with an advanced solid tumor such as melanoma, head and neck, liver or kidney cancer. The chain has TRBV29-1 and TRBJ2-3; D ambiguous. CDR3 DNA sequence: TGCAGCGTTGAAGATCGCCTCGGAGTGGGCACAGATACGCAGTATTTT. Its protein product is CSVEDRLGVGTDTQYF.